Shown below are 26 T cell receptor beta chains from a single sample sequenced in a study of T cells after yellow fever vaccination. TCRdb recomputed calls from the 5' RACE reads with MiXCR, one row per CDR3 protein. The data hold some 390,000 distinct CDR3 sequences, with 6.2% observed a single time. This material consisted of PBMCs, taken 5 days after the yellow fever booster vaccination. All receptors derive from a man aged 25 to 40 who received the YFV17D yellow fever vaccine.

J is TRBJ2-1 and V is TRBV2, with D uncertain. The CDR3 contains 11 residues. V lost 7 bases and J lost 10, with 11 bases in between. Germline CDR1 reads SNHLY; CDR2 reads FYNNEI. In nucleotides, the CDR3 is TGTGCCAGCACCAACTTGAAAGAGCAGTTCTTC. It yields the protein CASTNLKEQFF.

This chain joins TRBV6-2 or TRBV6-3 and TRBJ2-7; D is undetermined. CDR1 is MNHEY and CDR2 is SVGEGT in the germline V gene. Deletions cut 4 bases from V and 0 bases from J, with 10 bases between. The CDR3 has 14 amino acids. CDR3 protein: CASSLEEPSYEQYF. The CDR3 DNA reads as TGTGCCAGCAGTTTAGAGGAACCCTCCTACGAGCAGTACTTC.

There are a few counts of this clonotype. J is TRBJ1-1 and V is TRBV18, with D perhaps TRBD1 (5 bases). The length of the CDR3 is 14 residues. CDR1 is KGHSH and CDR2 is LQKENI in the germline V gene. Between the trimmed V and J ends, which lost 3 bases and 1 base, there was a span of 9 bases. Here the CDR3 DNA reads TGTGCCAGCTCACCGAGCCAGGGGAACACTGAAGCTTTCTTT. This gives the protein CASSPSQGNTEAFF.

This clonotype has at least ten counts. The chain combines TRBV20-1 with TRBJ2-7; D is perhaps TRBD2 (5 bases). The CDR3 contains 14 residues. Between the trimmed V and J ends, which lost 0 bases and 6 bases, there was a span of 15 bases. Germline assignment: CDR1 DFQATT and CDR2 SNEGSKA (reference sequence). CDR3 in amino acids: CSARDKRRTLEQYF. The CDR3 DNA follows: TGCAGTGCTAGAGATAAGCGCAGGACTCTCGAGCAGTACTTC.

This clonotype turned up a few times. The V call is TRBV20-1, the J call TRBJ1-2; D uncertain. V lost 5 bases, J lost 4 bases, and 20 bases lay in between. The CDR3 length is 15 residues. Germline loops: CDR1 DFQATT, CDR2 SNEGSKA (reference sequence). In DNA form, the CDR3 reads TGCAGTGCTTCCATCGACGGTCTCGGGAGCTATGGCTACACCTTC. Amino acid sequence: CSASIDGLGSYGYTF.

This clonotype was found many times. The V and J genes are TRBV7-2 and TRBJ2-5; TRBD2 agrees at 8 bases. V shed 5 bases, J shed 4 bases, and the junction held 3 bases outside the gene matches. The CDR3 extends over 13 amino acids. CDR1 and CDR2 (germline): SGHTA, FQGNSA. The CDR3 DNA follows: TGTGCCAGCAGCACCGGGACTAGAGAGACCCAGTACTTC. Translated: CASSTGTRETQYF.

The V call is TRBV5-1, the J call TRBJ2-3; the D call may be TRBD1 or TRBD2 (5 bases each). The CDR3 is 16 residues long. The V gene lost 4 bases and the J gene lost 0 bases, with 15 bases spanning the gap. Germline V gives CDR1 SGHRS, CDR2 YFSETQ. DNA for the CDR3: TGCGCCAGCAGCCCTGGGGCTAGCTCTAGCACAGATACGCAGTATTTT. This gives the protein CASSPGASSSTDTQYF. Combining the CDR3 with reference TRBV5-1 and TRBJ2-3 gives the whole variable domain KAGVTQTPRYLIKTRGQQVTLSCSPISGHRSVSWYQQTPGQGLQFLFEYFSETQRNKGNFPGRFSGRQFSNSRSEMNVSTLELGDSALYLCASSPGASSSTDTQYFGPGTRLTVL.

V and J are TRBV5-6 and TRBJ2-1, with 11 bases lining up with TRBD2. The CDR3 extends over 18 amino acids. V gave up 3 bases and J gave up 8 bases; unmatched junction bases: 16. Germline values: CDR1 SGHDT, CDR2 YYEEEE. This CDR3 reads CASSWQLTSGTNRDEQFF. The CDR3 coding sequence is TGTGCCAGCAGCTGGCAACTGACTAGCGGGACCAATCGCGATGAGCAGTTCTTC.

This chain joins TRBV20-1 and TRBJ2-7; D may match TRBD1 or TRBD2 (5 bases each). This CDR3 comprises 12 residues. V was pared by 3 bases and J by 4 bases, with 10 bases between. Germline V gene lookup returns CDR1 DFQATT and CDR2 SNEGSKA (reference sequence). The CDR3: CSARGVRYEQYF. The CDR3 DNA follows: TGCAGTGCTAGGGGGGTAAGGTACGAGCAGTACTTC.

This rearrangement joins TRBV5-1 to TRBJ2-5; tentatively, D is TRBD1 (7 bases). Germline lookup yields CDR1 SGHRS and CDR2 YFSETQ. Between the trimmed V and J ends, which lost 0 bases and 0 bases, there was a span of 9 bases. CDR3 size: 15 residues. The CDR3 protein is CASSLGGTDQETQYF. The CDR3 nucleotides read TGCGCCAGCAGCTTGGGCGGGACAGACCAAGAGACCCAGTACTTC. Full variable domain (rest looked up from reference TRBV5-1 and TRBJ2-5): KAGVTQTPRYLIKTRGQQVTLSCSPISGHRSVSWYQQTPGQGLQFLFEYFSETQRNKGNFPGRFSGRQFSNSRSEMNVSTLELGDSALYLCASSLGGTDQETQYFGPGTRLLVL.

This clonotype was recorded a few times. The CDR3 loop reads CASSPRVVGAEAFF. For the CDR3, the DNA is TGTGCCAGCAGCCCCCGTGTTGTTGGGGCTGAAGCTTTCTTT. The chain uses TRBV9 and TRBJ1-1; the D is unclear. From germline, CDR1 is SGDLS and CDR2 YYNGEE. The CDR3 totals 14 residues. V was shortened by 4 bases and J by 6 bases, with 16 bases between the two germline ends. Filled out from reference TRBV9 and TRBJ1-1, the complete variable domain reads DSGVTQTPKHLITATGQRVTLRCSPRSGDLSVYWYQQSLDQGLQFLIQYYNGEERAKGNILERFSAQQFPDLHSELNLSSLELGDSALYFCASSPRVVGAEAFFGQGTRLTVV.

The rearrangement joins TRBV19 to TRBJ2-3; 7 bases line up with TRBD2. CDR3 length: 15 amino acids. V was clipped by 3 bases and J by 1 base; unmatched bases: 4. Germline V gene lookup returns CDR1 LNHDA and CDR2 SQIVND (reference sequence). The CDR3 reads CASSIGAGGTDTQYF. For the CDR3, the DNA is TGTGCCAGTAGTATTGGGGCGGGAGGCACAGATACGCAGTATTTT.

This clonotype was seen only a few times. One end of the junction fails to match germline, which may point to a read error. The chain links TRBV29-1 to TRBJ1-5, with D possibly matching TRBD1 (6 bases). The CDR3 is 14 amino acids. CDR1 is SQVTM, CDR2 ANQGSEA, per germline. In nucleotides, the CDR3 is TGCAGCGTTCAAGAGGGGACACGTAATCAGCCCCAGCATTTT. It codes for CSVQEGTRNQPQHF.

This clonotype appeared many times. CDR3 DNA sequence: TGTGCCAGCAGCTCCCAGGGACAGGGGTGGGGGGATACGCAGTATTTT. It encodes CASSSQGQGWGDTQYF. The chain employs TRBV7-2 and TRBJ2-3; 10 bases line up with TRBD1. After removal of 4 bases from V and 6 bases from J, the junction contained 10 bases not matched to a gene. Germline V gene data show CDR1 as SGHTA and CDR2 as FQGNSA. The CDR3 has 16 residues.

V is TRBV18 and J is TRBJ1-5, with a possible D match to TRBD1 (5 bases). Germline V lookup: CDR1 KGHSH, CDR2 LQKENI. The V end was cut by 3 bases, the J end by 1 base, with 16 bases between. The CDR3 covers 17 residues. The CDR3 region is CASSPTPEGASNQPQHF. Written as DNA, the CDR3 is TGTGCCAGCTCACCCACCCCCGAAGGGGCGAGCAATCAGCCCCAGCATTTT.

In this sample, this clonotype turned up a few times. The chain has TRBV29-1 and TRBJ2-5; a possible D gene is TRBD1 (6 bases). CDR3 length: 12 residues. V lost 5 bases and J 5 bases, leaving 12 bases between the germline ends. Germline assignment: CDR1 SQVTM and CDR2 ANQGSEA. The CDR3 DNA is TGCAGCGTTTTAACAGGGATGGAGACCCAGTACTTC. It specifies CSVLTGMETQYF.

This clonotype was counted a few times. This chain connects TRBV12-3 or TRBV12-4 to TRBJ2-1; 11 positions match TRBD2. The length of the CDR3 is 17 residues. The J segment lost 3 bases and the V segment lost 6 bases, leaving 10 bases of the junction unmatched. The CDR3 nucleotides read TGTGCCAGCAGAGGTCTAGCGGGAGGAGGGAACTACAATGAGCAGTTCTTC. Translated, it gives CASRGLAGGGNYNEQFF.

The J gene is TRBJ2-4, the V gene TRBV7-2, with TRBD2 as a possible D gene (6 bases). The CDR3 consists of 16 residues. Trimming cost V 1 base and J 2 bases, with 12 bases left between them. CDR1 SGHTA and CDR2 FQGNSA come from the germline V gene. The CDR3 is CASSLGGVTTKNIQYF. The CDR3 DNA reads as TGTGCCAGCAGCTTAGGGGGGGTGACAACCAAAAACATTCAGTACTTC. Full variable domain (outside the CDR3, taken from reference TRBV7-2 and TRBJ2-4): GAGVSQSPSNKVTEKGKDVELRCDPISGHTALYWYRQSLGQGLEFLIYFQGNSAPDKSGLPSDRFSAERTGGSVSTLTIQRTQQEDSAVYLCASSLGGVTTKNIQYFGAGTRLSVL.

Notes on this clonotype: This is likely a read error, given that the CDR3 carries no conserved phenylalanine or tryptophan at its end. No DNA is shown, since the ends of the CDR3 on it are uncertain; the CDR3 is the one TCRdb lists. J is TRBJ2-1 and V is TRBV5-6; the table names TRBD2, a call not compared with the DNA. The CDR3 region is 14 residues in length, termini included. The germline CDR1 and CDR2 sequences are SGHDT and YYEEEE. The CDR3 loop reads CASSLRDLAVFSSC.

The sample holds many counts of this clonotype. CDR3 amino acids: CSVEEGGSVTDTQYF. The DNA of the CDR3 is TGCAGCGTTGAAGAGGGCGGGAGTGTTACAGATACGCAGTATTTT. The chain uses TRBV29-1 and TRBJ2-3; TRBD2 matches at 7 bases. J gave up 3 bases and V 0 bases, and 6 bases lay outside the gene matches. Germline assignment: CDR1 SQVTM and CDR2 ANQGSEA. The CDR3 totals 15 residues.

The table lists this clonotype with many counts. This chain links TRBV6-1 with TRBJ1-4; D is ambiguous. V shed 6 bases and J shed 4 bases, with 15 bases lying between them. Per germline, CDR1 MNHNS and CDR2 SASEGT. CDR3 length: 15 amino acids. The CDR3 bases are TGTGCCAGCAGCTTGGGAGGACGGAATAATGAAAAACTGTTTTTT. Translated, it gives CASSLGGRNNEKLFF.

The rearrangement uses TRBV4-3 and TRBJ2-5, with 8 bases lining up with TRBD1. Germline assignment: CDR1 LGHNA and CDR2 YSLEER. The CDR3 contains 16 residues. With 6 bases clipped from V and 2 bases from J, the junction kept 11 bases outside the gene matches. The CDR3 nucleotides read TGCGCCAGCAGTTTCAAACCCGGACAGGGACAAGAGACCCAGTACTTC. It encodes CASSFKPGQGQETQYF.

This sequence joins TRBV20-1 and TRBJ1-1; the D is unclear. CDR3 length: 13 residues. V was pared by 2 bases and J by 0 bases, with 7 bases between. CDR1 and CDR2 (germline): DFQATT, SNEGSKA (reference sequence). CDR3 bases: TGCAGTGCTAGAACAGTTGTGAACACTGAAGCTTTCTTT. It yields the protein CSARTVVNTEAFF.

This clonotype appeared a few times. CDR3 in amino acids: CSVEVSSSGSVDGGDLEQYF. The DNA for the CDR3 is TGCAGCGTTGAAGTGTCAAGTTCGGGTTCGGTTGACGGGGGTGACCTCGAGCAGTACTTC. This chain joins TRBV29-1 and TRBJ2-7, with a weak D call TRBD2 (6 bases). Germline V CDR1 and CDR2: SQVTM, ANQGSEA. Deletions cut 1 base from V and 6 bases from J, with 34 bases between. This CDR3 comprises 20 residues.

The sample holds many counts of this clonotype. The genes are TRBV4-3 and TRBJ2-3; 9 nucleotides line up with TRBD2. J lost 4 bases, V lost 11 bases, and 7 bases had no gene match. The CDR3 runs 13 residues. CDR1 is LGHNA, CDR2 YSLEER, per germline. The CDR3 loop reads CALIAGAADTQYF. The CDR3, as DNA: TGCGCCCTAATAGCGGGAGCGGCAGATACGCAGTATTTT.

The chain joins TRBV29-1 to TRBJ2-3; no clear D. The CDR3 sequence is 14 residues long. Trimming took 6 bases from V and 0 from J, leaving 13 bases between them. The V gene's germline CDR1 is SQVTM and CDR2 ANQGSEA. The CDR3 sequence is CSVHPVTSTDTQYF. Here the CDR3 DNA reads TGCAGCGTCCACCCAGTCACTAGCACAGATACGCAGTATTTT.